These 10 T cell receptor beta chains originate from one sample sequenced in a study of beta chain features in type 1 diabetes. General observations from the study: Type 1 diabetes patients had TCRB CDR3s that were shorter (moderately but significantly so) in all four CD4+ subsets.

For these receptors, no antigen is known. What was sequenced were expressed TCRB transcripts, since all of the isolated RNA had been reverse transcribed. TCRdb's table, derived via immunoSEQ multiplex PCR, lists solely in-frame clones and lacks some. This table has under 300,000 clones, roughly 22% appearing once. The sequenced sample consisted of naive CD4+ T cells from blood. The receptors shown here come from a woman in her forties with type 1 diabetes.

The chain joins TRBV7-8 to TRBJ2-2, with a possible D match to TRBD1 (5 bases). The CDR3 totals 15 residues. CDR1 SGHVS and CDR2 FQNEAQ come from the germline V gene. V lost 4 bases and J lost 4, with 13 bases in between. CDR3 residues: CASSSEQELTGELFF. Here the CDR3 DNA reads TGTGCCAGCAGCTCCGAACAGGAGCTCACCGGGGAGCTGTTTTTT.

J is TRBJ2-1 and V is TRBV2; D not certain. CDR3 size: 13 residues. Germline values: CDR1 SNHLY, CDR2 FYNNEI. V lost 7 bases to trimming and J lost 5 bases, with 12 bases between them. CDR3 sequence (DNA): TGTGCCAGCACTCGACTTACCGACAATGAGCAGTTCTTC. Protein: CASTRLTDNEQFF. Supplemented by reference TRBV2 and TRBJ2-1, the full variable domain reads EPEVTQTPSHQVTQMGQEVILRCVPISNHLYFYWYRQILGQKVEFLVSFYNNEISEKSEIFDDQFSVERPDGSNFTLKIRSTKLEDSAMYFCASTRLTDNEQFFGPGTRLTVL.

This clone turned up a few times. J is TRBJ1-5 and V is TRBV25-1; TRBD1 matches at 10 bases. Germline CDR1 MGHDK, CDR2 SYGVNS. The CDR3 runs to 12 residues. Unmatched junction bases numbered 3, after V lost 8 bases and J lost 8 bases. CDR3 protein: CASGTGDKPQHF. CDR3 bases: TGTGCCAGCGGGACAGGGGACAAGCCCCAGCATTTT.

The chain carries TRBV7-9 and TRBJ1-5; TRBD1 matches at 8 bases. Germline-derived CDR1 and CDR2 are SEHNR and FQNEAQ (reference sequence). This CDR3 region has 18 residues. V was clipped by 4 bases and J by 5 bases; unmatched bases: 16. The CDR3 is CASSSFIRTGPEDQPQHF. Written as DNA, the CDR3 is TGTGCCAGCAGCTCCTTTATCCGGACAGGGCCGGAGGATCAGCCCCAGCATTTT.

The rearrangement uses TRBV30 and TRBJ1-5, with D possibly TRBD1 on 6 matching bases. CDR1 is GTSNPN and CDR2 is SVGIG in the germline V gene (reference sequence). V was pared by 0 bases and J by 7 bases, with 10 bases between. The CDR3 has 13 residues. The CDR3 sequence is CAWSVRDTQPQHF. CDR3 coding DNA: TGTGCCTGGAGTGTACGGGACACCCAGCCCCAGCATTTT.

This clone was seen more than once but under ten times. The chain employs TRBV23-1 and TRBJ2-1, with D possibly being TRBD1 (5 bases). TRBV23-1 is known as an ORF, though its function is uncertain. The CDR3 spans 14 residues. Trimming left V 5 bases short and J 4 bases short, with 12 bases between. CDR3 in amino acids: CASSTRQFYNEQFF. The CDR3 DNA sequence: TGCGCCAGCAGTACCCGACAGTTTTACAATGAGCAGTTCTTC.

Only a few counts were recorded for this clone. The V and J genes are TRBV9 and TRBJ2-6; D unresolved. V dropped 3 bases and J dropped 0 bases, with 4 bases sitting between them. The CDR3 covers 14 residues. Germline lookup yields CDR1 SGDLS and CDR2 YYNGEE. CDR3 sequence: CASSGASGANVLTF. CDR3 sequence (DNA): TGTGCCAGCAGCGGGGCCTCTGGGGCCAACGTCCTGACTTTC. Variable domain in full (rest from reference TRBV9 and TRBJ2-6): DSGVTQTPKHLITATGQRVTLRCSPRSGDLSVYWYQQSLDQGLQFLIQYYNGEERAKGNILERFSAQQFPDLHSELNLSSLELGDSALYFCASSGASGANVLTFGAGSRLTVL.

J is TRBJ1-5 and V is TRBV7-2; D not certain. The V gene lost 5 bases and the J gene lost 5 bases, with 19 bases spanning the gap. Germline CDR1 SGHTA, CDR2 FQGNSA. The CDR3 is 16 residues long. CDR3: CASSNTAGPQDQPQHF. The DNA of the CDR3 is TGTGCCAGCAGCAACACCGCAGGCCCGCAGGATCAGCCCCAGCATTTT.

This clone appeared a few times. This chain joins TRBV7-3 and TRBJ2-3; tentatively, D is TRBD2 (6 bases). Germline lookup yields CDR1 SGHTA and CDR2 FQGTGA. The V gene lost 5 bases and the J gene lost 0 bases, with 15 bases spanning the gap. This CDR3 has 16 amino acids. CDR3 bases: TGTGCCAGCAGCCGCAAATATGGGACTAGCACAGATACGCAGTATTTT. It codes for CASSRKYGTSTDTQYF.

This clone has only a few counts. The CDR3 coding sequence is TGTGCCAGCAGCGCCGGGGGGGCAAAAGATCAGCCCCAGCATTTT. The encoded protein is CASSAGGAKDQPQHF. The chain has TRBV9 and TRBJ1-5; a possible D gene is TRBD1 (6 bases). Between the trimmed V and J ends, which lost 3 bases and 5 bases, there was a span of 15 bases. This CDR3 spans 15 amino acids. The V gene's germline CDR1 is SGDLS and CDR2 YYNGEE.